This passage covers 5 T cell receptor beta chains from one sample sequenced in a study of neoadjuvant nivolumab and ipilimumab in lung cancer. Some clones are missing from TCRdb's copy, which holds only in-frame ones; the method was immunoSEQ multiplex PCR. The sample carries tens of thousands of clones, approximately 80% recorded once. This material consisted of peripheral blood, taken before neoadjuvant nivolumab, alone or with ipilimumab. These receptors were taken from an adult with non-small cell lung cancer.

This clone occurred a few times. This chain links TRBV6-5 with TRBJ1-4, with 7 nucleotides matching TRBD1. V lost 6 bases and J lost 3; bases outside the gene matches: 4. CDR1 is MNHEY and CDR2 is SVGAGI in the germline V gene. This CDR3 spans 14 amino acids. DNA for the CDR3: TGTGCCAGCAGCGACAGGGTTGCTAATGAAAAACTGTTTTTT. The encoded protein is CASSDRVANEKLFF.

This clone occurred a few times. The V call is TRBV7-6, the J call TRBJ2-5; maybe TRBD1 (6 bases). The CDR3 runs to 13 residues. V was clipped by 4 bases and J by 1 base, with 7 bases between them. Germline V gene lookup returns CDR1 SGHVS and CDR2 FNYEAQ. The CDR3 DNA is TGTGCCAGCAGCTCAGGGGCCCAAGAGACCCAGTACTTC. This encodes CASSSGAQETQYF.

CDR3 sequence reads: CASSDKGGYTF. The DNA of the CDR3 is TGTGCCAGCAGTGACAAGGGTGGCTACACCTTC. J is TRBJ1-2 and V is TRBV25-1; D remains ambiguous. Trimming stripped 3 bases from V and 7 bases from J, with 6 bases between. The CDR3 is 11 amino acids. The germline CDR1 and CDR2 sequences are MGHDK and SYGVNS.

CDR3 in DNA: TGTGCCAGCAGCTTGGACAGTCGCTATGGCTACACCTTC. As protein: CASSLDSRYGYTF. V is TRBV5-8 and J is TRBJ1-2; no definite D call. Germline-derived CDR1 and CDR2 are SGHTS and YDEGEE. This CDR3 is built from 13 residues. The V end was cut by 0 bases, the J end by 4 bases, with 7 bases between.

In this sample, this clone turned up once. The chain has TRBV2 and TRBJ2-3; D could derive from TRBD1 or TRBD2 (5 bases each). Germline V gives CDR1 SNHLY, CDR2 FYNNEI. The CDR3 contains 13 residues. V was shortened by 5 bases and J by 12 bases, with 18 bases between the two germline ends. For the CDR3, the DNA is TGTGCCAGCAGTCCCATGACAGAGGGCCCACAGTATTTT. As protein: CASSPMTEGPQYF. The full variable domain, its missing parts supplied by reference TRBV2 and TRBJ2-3, is EPEVTQTPSHQVTQMGQEVILRCVPISNHLYFYWYRQILGQKVEFLVSFYNNEISEKSEIFDDQFSVERPDGSNFTLKIRSTKLEDSAMYFCASSPMTEGPQYFGPGTRLTVL.